This T cell receptor beta chain was observed in a study of cytomegalovirus exposure and HLA in healthy donors. PCR primers comprised 60 Vbeta and 13 Jbeta primers. Libraries were prepared by immunoSEQ multiplex PCR; TCRdb keeps only in-frame clonotypes and omits some of them. The sample yields around 100,000 clones, roughly 82% seen once. This receptor was obtained from a woman aged 18-30 years in good health and CMV-seronegative. The specimen was PBMCs.

Written as DNA, the CDR3 is TGTGCCAGCAGACCTAGCGGGGGGCTAGCCTACGAGCAGTACTTC. This sequence encodes CASRPSGGLAYEQYF. This chain joins TRBV27 and TRBJ2-7; TRBD2 matches 11 bases. The germline V gene has CDR1 MNHEY and CDR2 SMNVEV (reference sequence). The length of the CDR3 is 15 residues. Trimming at V came to 6 bases and at J to 2 bases, leaving 6 bases not matched to a gene.